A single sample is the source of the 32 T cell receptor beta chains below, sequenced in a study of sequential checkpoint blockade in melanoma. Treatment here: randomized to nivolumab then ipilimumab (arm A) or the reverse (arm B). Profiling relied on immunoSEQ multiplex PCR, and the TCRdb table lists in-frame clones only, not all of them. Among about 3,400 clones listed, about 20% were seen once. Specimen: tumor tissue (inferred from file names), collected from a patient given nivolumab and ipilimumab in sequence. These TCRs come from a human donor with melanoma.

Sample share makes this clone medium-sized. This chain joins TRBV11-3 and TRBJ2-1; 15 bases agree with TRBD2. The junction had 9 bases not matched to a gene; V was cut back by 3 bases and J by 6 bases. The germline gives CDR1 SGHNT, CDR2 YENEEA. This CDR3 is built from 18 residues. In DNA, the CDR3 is TGTGCCAGCAGCTTGGGCCAGGGACTAGCGGGGGGTCGCAATGAGCAGTTCTTC. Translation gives CASSLGQGLAGGRNEQFF. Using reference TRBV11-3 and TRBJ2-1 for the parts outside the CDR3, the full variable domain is EAGVVQSPRYKIIEKKQPVAFWCNPISGHNTLYWYLQNLGQGPELLIRYENEEAVDDSQLPKDRFSAERLKGVDSTLKIQPAELGDSAVYLCASSLGQGLAGGRNEQFFGPGTRLTVL.

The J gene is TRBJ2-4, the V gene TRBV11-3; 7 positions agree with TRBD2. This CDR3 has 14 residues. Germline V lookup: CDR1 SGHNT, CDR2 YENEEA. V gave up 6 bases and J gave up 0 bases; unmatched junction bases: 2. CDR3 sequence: CASRGGGAKNIQYF. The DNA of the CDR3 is TGTGCCAGCAGAGGCGGGGGAGCCAAAAACATTCAGTACTTC. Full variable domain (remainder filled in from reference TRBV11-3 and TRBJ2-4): EAGVVQSPRYKIIEKKQPVAFWCNPISGHNTLYWYLQNLGQGPELLIRYENEEAVDDSQLPKDRFSAERLKGVDSTLKIQPAELGDSAVYLCASRGGGAKNIQYFGAGTRLSVL.

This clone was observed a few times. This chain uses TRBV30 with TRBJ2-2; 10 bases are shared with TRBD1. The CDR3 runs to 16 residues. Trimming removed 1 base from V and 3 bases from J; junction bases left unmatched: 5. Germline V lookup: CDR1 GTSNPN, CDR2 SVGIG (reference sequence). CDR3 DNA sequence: TGTGCCTGGAGTGCCTATGGGACAGGGGACACCGGGGAGCTGTTTTTT. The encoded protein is CAWSAYGTGDTGELFF.

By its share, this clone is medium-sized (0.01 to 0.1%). The CDR3 DNA sequence: TGTGCCAGCAGCGTTCAGGGCTACGACAATGAGCAGTTCTTC. Its protein product is CASSVQGYDNEQFF. V gene TRBV9 combines with J gene TRBJ2-1, with D possibly being TRBD1 (5 bases). Trimming stripped 2 bases from V and 5 bases from J, with 11 bases between. Looked up from germline, CDR1 is SGDLS and CDR2 is YYNGEE. The CDR3 runs to 14 residues.

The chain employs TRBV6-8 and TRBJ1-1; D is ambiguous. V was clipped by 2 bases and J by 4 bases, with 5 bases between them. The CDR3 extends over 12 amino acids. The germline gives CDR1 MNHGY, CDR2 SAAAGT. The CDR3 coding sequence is TGTGCCAGCAGTTACGGAGGCACTGAAGCTTTCTTT. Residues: CASSYGGTEAFF.

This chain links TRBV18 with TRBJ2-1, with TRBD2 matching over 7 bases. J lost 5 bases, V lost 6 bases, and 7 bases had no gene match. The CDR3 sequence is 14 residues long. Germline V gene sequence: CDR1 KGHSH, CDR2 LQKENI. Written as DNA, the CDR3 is TGTGCCAGCTCGTCTTCCGGGGGGAACAATGAGCAGTTCTTC. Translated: CASSSSGGNNEQFF. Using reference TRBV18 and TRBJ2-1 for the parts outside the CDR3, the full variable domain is NAGVMQNPRHLVRRRGQEARLRCSPMKGHSHVYWYRQLPEEGLKFMVYLQKENIIDESGMPKERFSAEFPKEGPSILRIQQVVRGDSAAYFCASSSSGGNNEQFFGPGTRLTVL.

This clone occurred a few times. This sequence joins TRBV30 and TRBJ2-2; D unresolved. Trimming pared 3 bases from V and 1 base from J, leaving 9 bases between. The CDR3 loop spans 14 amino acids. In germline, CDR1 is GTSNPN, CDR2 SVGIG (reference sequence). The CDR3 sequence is CAWSRQMNTGELFF. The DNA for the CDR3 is TGTGCCTGGAGCAGACAAATGAACACCGGGGAGCTGTTTTTT.

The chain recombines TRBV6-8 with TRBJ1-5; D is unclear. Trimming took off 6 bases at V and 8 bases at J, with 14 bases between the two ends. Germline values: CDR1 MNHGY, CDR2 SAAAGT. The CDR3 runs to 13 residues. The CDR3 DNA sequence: TGTGCCAGCAGCCCGGACGGGCCCAAGCCCCAGCATTTT. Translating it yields CASSPDGPKPQHF.

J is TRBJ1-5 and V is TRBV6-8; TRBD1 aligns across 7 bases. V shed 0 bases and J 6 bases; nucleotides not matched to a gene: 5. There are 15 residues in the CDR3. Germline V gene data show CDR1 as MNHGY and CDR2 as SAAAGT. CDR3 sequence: CASSYSGTGVQPQHF. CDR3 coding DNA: TGTGCCAGCAGTTACTCGGGTACAGGGGTTCAGCCCCAGCATTTT.

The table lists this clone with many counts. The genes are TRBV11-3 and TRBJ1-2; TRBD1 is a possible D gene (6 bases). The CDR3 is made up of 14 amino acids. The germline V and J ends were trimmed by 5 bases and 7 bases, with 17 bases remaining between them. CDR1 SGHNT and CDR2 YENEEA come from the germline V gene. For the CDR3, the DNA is TGTGCCAGCAGCCCAGCGGGACATCCGTCTGGCTACACCTTC. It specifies CASSPAGHPSGYTF.

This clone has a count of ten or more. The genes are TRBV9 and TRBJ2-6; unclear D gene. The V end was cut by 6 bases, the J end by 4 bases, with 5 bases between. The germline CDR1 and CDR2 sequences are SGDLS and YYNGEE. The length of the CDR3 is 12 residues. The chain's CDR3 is CASMPGANVLTF. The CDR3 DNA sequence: TGTGCCAGCATGCCCGGGGCCAACGTCCTGACTTTC.

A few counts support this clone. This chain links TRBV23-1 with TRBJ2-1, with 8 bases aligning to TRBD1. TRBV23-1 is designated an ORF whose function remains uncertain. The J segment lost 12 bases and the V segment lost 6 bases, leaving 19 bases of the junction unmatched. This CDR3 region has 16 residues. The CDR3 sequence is CASSLGRTGSSIGQFF. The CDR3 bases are TGCGCCAGCAGCCTCGGAAGGACAGGGTCCTCGATCGGGCAGTTCTTC.

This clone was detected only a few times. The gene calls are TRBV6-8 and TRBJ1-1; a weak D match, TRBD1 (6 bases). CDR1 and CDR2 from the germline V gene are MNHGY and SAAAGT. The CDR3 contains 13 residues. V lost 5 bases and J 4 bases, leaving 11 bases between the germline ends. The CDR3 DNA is TGTGCCAGCAGTGACGAAGGGGGCACTGAAGCTTTCTTT. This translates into CASSDEGGTEAFF.

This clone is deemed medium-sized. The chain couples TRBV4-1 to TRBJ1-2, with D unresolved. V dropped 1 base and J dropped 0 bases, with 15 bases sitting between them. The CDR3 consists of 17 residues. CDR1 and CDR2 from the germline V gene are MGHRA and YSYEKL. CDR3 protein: CASSQGHGQIANYGYTF. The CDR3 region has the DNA TGCGCCAGCAGCCAAGGGCATGGGCAGATAGCTAACTATGGCTACACCTTC.

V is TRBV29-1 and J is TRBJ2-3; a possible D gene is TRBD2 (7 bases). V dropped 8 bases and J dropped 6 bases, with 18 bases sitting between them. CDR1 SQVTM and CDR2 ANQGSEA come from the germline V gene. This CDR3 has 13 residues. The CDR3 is CSSLGGARDTQYF. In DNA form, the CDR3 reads TGCAGCTCCCTAGGGGGGGCTCGGGATACGCAGTATTTT.

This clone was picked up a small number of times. This CDR3 is CASYDQGRGNQPQHF. In nucleotides, the CDR3 is TGTGCCAGCTACGATCAAGGACGGGGGAATCAGCCCCAGCATTTT. The chain couples TRBV6-8 to TRBJ1-5; D perhaps matches TRBD1 (5 bases). V gave up 8 bases and J gave up 4 bases, with 18 bases separating them. Looked up from germline, CDR1 is MNHGY and CDR2 is SAAAGT. The CDR3 runs 15 residues.

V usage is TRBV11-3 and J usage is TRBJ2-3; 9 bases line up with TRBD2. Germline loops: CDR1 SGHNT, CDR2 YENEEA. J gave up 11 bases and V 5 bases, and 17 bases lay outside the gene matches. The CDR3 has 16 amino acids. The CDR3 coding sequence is TGTGCCAGCAGCCCATCACTAGCGGGCAACCCAGGGGGGCAGTATTTT. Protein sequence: CASSPSLAGNPGGQYF.

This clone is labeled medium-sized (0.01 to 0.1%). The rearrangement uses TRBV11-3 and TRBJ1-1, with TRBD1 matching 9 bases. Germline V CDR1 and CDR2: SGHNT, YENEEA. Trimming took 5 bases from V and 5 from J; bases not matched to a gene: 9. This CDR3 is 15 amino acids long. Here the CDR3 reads CASSLTGGGWTEAFF. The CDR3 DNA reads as TGTGCCAGCAGCCTCACAGGGGGCGGATGGACTGAAGCTTTCTTT.

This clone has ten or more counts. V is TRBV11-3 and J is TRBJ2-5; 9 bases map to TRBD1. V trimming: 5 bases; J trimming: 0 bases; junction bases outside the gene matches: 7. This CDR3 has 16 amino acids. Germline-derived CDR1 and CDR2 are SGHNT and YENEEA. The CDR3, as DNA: TGTGCCAGCAGCAGACAGGGGACAGGGTACCAAGAGACCCAGTACTTC. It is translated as CASSRQGTGYQETQYF.

The CDR3 loop is CASSKQGAVTNEKLFF. Here the CDR3 DNA reads TGCGCCAGCAGCAAACAGGGGGCGGTAACTAATGAAAAACTGTTTTTT. This rearrangement joins TRBV5-1 to TRBJ1-4; 9 positions match TRBD1. With 4 bases clipped from V and 1 base from J, the junction kept 5 bases outside the gene matches. There are 16 residues in the CDR3. Per the germline V gene, CDR1 is SGHRS and CDR2 is YFSETQ.

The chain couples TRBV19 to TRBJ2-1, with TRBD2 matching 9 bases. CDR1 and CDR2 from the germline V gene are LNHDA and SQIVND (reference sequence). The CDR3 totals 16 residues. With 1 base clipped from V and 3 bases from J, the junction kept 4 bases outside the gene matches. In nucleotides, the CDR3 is TGTGCCAGTAGTATAGCAAGCGGGGGGAACTACAATGAGCAGTTCTTC. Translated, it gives CASSIASGGNYNEQFF. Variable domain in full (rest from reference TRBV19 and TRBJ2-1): DGGITQSPKYLFRKEGQNVTLSCEQNLNHDAMYWYRQDPGQGLRLIYYSQIVNDFQKGDIAEGYSVSREKKESFPLTVTSAQKNPTAFYLCASSIASGGNYNEQFFGPGTRLTVL.

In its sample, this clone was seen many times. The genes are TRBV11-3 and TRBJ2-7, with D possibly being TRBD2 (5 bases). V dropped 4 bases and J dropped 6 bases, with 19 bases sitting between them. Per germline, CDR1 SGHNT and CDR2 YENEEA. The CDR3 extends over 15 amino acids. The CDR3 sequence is CASSWDGGGVSEQYF. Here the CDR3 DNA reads TGTGCCAGCAGCTGGGATGGAGGCGGTGTCAGCGAGCAGTACTTC.

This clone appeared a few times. CDR3 protein: CASSPRLERGNEQFF. CDR3 DNA sequence: TGTGCCAGCAGTCCTCGACTAGAGCGGGGCAATGAGCAGTTCTTC. The V call is TRBV6-8, the J call TRBJ2-1; 7 positions match TRBD2. The V segment lost 5 bases and the J segment 6 bases; nucleotides outside the gene matches: 10. Germline V CDR1 and CDR2: MNHGY, SAAAGT. There are 15 residues in the CDR3.

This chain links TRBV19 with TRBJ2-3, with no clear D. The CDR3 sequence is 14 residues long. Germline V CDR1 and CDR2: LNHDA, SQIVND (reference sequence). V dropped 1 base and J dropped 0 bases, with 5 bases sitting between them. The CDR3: CASSIVGSTDTQYF. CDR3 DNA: TGTGCCAGTAGTATAGTTGGTAGCACAGATACGCAGTATTTT.

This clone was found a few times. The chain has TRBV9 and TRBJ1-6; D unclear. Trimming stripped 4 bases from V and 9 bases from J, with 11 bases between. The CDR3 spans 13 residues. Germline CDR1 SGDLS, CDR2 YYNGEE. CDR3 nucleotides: TGTGCCAGCAGCCCAGACCCTATTTCACCCCTCCACTTT. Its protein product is CASSPDPISPLHF.

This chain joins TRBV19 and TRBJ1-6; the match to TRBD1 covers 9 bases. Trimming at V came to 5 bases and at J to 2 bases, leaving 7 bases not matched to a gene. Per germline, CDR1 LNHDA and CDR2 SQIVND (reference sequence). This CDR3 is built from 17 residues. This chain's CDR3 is CASSSTGGYAYNSPLHF. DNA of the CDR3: TGTGCCAGTAGTTCGACAGGGGGATACGCCTATAATTCACCCCTCCACTTT.

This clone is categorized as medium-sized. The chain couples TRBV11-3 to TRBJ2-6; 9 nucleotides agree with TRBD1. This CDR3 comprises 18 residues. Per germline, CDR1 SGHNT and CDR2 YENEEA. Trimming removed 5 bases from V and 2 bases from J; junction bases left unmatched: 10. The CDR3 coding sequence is TGTGCCAGCAGCCCTCGGACAGGGGTCATGACTGGGGCCAACGTCCTGACTTTC. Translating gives CASSPRTGVMTGANVLTF.

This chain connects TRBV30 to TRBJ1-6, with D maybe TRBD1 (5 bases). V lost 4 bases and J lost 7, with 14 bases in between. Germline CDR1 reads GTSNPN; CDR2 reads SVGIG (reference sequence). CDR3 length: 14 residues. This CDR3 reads CAWKRRQGNSPLHF. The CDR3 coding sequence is TGTGCCTGGAAGCGCCGGCAGGGCAATTCACCCCTCCACTTT.

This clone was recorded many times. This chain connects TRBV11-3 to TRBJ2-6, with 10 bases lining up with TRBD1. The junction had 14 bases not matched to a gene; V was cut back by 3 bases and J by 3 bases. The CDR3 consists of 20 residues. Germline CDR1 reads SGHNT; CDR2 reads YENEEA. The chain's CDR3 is CASSFDPPGQGIFGANVLTF. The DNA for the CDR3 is TGTGCCAGCAGCTTTGACCCACCGGGACAGGGGATCTTTGGGGCCAACGTCCTGACTTTC.

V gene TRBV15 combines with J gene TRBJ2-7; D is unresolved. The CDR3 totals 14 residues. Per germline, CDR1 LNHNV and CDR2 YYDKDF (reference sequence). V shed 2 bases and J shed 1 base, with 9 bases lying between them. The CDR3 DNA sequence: TGTGCCACCAGCAGAACTGGGTTTTCCTACGAGCAGTACTTC. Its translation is CATSRTGFSYEQYF.

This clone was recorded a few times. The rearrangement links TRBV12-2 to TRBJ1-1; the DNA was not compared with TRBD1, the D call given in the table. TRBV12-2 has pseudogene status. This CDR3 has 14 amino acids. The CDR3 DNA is TGTGCAAGTCGCTTAGTAAGGGGGAGCACTGAAGCTTTCTTT. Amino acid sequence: CASRLVRGSTEAFF.

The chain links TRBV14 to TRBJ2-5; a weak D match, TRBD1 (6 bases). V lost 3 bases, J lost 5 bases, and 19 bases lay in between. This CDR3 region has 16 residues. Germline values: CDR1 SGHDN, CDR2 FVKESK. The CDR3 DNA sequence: TGTGCCAGCAGCCACCAGACAGGTGCCAGGTTTGAGACCCAGTACTTC. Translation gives CASSHQTGARFETQYF. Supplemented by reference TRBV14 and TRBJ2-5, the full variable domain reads EAGVTQFPSHSVIEKGQTVTLRCDPISGHDNLYWYRRVMGKEIKFLLHFVKESKQDESGMPNNRFLAERTGGTYSTLKVQPAELEDSGVYFCASSHQTGARFETQYFGPGTRLLVL.